This T cell receptor (beta chain) was sequenced for a study of T cells after yellow fever vaccination. The overall study: Fractions containing few cells were prepared with SMART-Seq v4 Ultra Low Input. Study results and caveats: Abundant contaminating clonotypes from the bulk population could appear in FACS-sorted repertoires. Reappearance after the booster was seen for most primary-vaccination clones, at 95% to 96% CD4 and around 90% CD8.

A 5'RACE template-switching step, the method used to make TCR cDNA, added a universal primer site and UMIs. A single record per CDR3 protein comes from TCRdb applying MiXCR to the 5' RACE reads. Of hundreds of thousands of distinct CDR3 sequences listed, over 15% were seen once; the top ten hold 14%. With regard to this clonotype: Its antigen is unknown.

This receptor was obtained from a young man who received the YFV17D yellow fever vaccine. The input for sequencing was PBMCs, taken 15 days after the yellow fever booster vaccination.

The CDR3 loop reads CAIGSDSLHEQFF. The CDR3 nucleotides read TGTGCCATCGGTAGTGATAGTCTACATGAGCAGTTCTTC. The chain joins TRBV10-3 to TRBJ2-1; no clear D. V lost 8 bases, J lost 8 bases, and 16 bases lay in between. Germline CDR1 ENHRY, CDR2 SYGVKD. This CDR3 has 13 residues.